These T cell receptor beta chains were read from a single sample in a study of identical twins. MiXCR, applied by TCRdb to the 5' RACE reads, yields one record per CDR3 protein. This table has 1.5 million or so distinct CDR3 sequences, about 32% appearing once. The material sequenced was cord blood. The origin of the receptors is a newborn girl in good health. The conserved cysteine and the conserved F or W are not part of the CDR3 here. Expanded clones are given a class, and other clones once, few, many or no size at all.

CDR3 protein,V gene,J gene,clone size
ASSYSYRDNSPLH,TRBV6-5,TRBJ1-6,few
SARIHRGTANSYEQY,TRBV20-1,TRBJ2-7,few
ASSPDWGVPNTEAF,TRBV5-1,TRBJ1-1,-
ASILSRTHTEAF,TRBV27,TRBJ1-1,few
ASSSWTGTGYT,TRBV7-2,TRBJ1-2,few
ASSPRGWNTEAF,TRBV19,TRBJ1-1,few
SARSTSIDTQY,TRBV20-1,TRBJ2-3,-
ASSGGARGYT,TRBV25-1,TRBJ1-2,-
SDTNYGYT,TRBV20-1,TRBJ1-2,-
SAEEGLAGGTQY,TRBV20-1,TRBJ2-3,few
ASNLASYNEQF,TRBV12-3/TRBV12-4,TRBJ2-1,few
ASSQYSLDRLVKAF,TRBV6-1,TRBJ1-1,-
ACDYRANYGYT,TRBV30,TRBJ1-2,few
ASSSTVSSYEQY,TRBV18,TRBJ2-7,few
SVDSDRGGCTEAF,TRBV29-1,TRBJ1-1,few
ASRTTRDSYNEQF,TRBV3-1,TRBJ2-1,-
ASSPSIGGRSLYGYT,TRBV12-3/TRBV12-4,TRBJ1-2,few
ASSVGASGSDTQY,TRBV9,TRBJ2-3,few
ASSWGLAASYEQY,TRBV6-6,TRBJ2-7,many
ASSPGQGSPTNYGYT,TRBV12-3/TRBV12-4,TRBJ1-2,-
ASSPLSTSGHTDTQY,TRBV18,TRBJ2-3,-
ASSYFPTSRGTQY,TRBV6-5,TRBJ2-3,-
ASSLNRLREQY,TRBV7-2,TRBJ2-7,few
ASSLGLLAPNNEQY,TRBV11-2,TRBJ2-5,-
ASSFPTSGYEQY,TRBV28,-,few
ASSFAGPPGENIQY,TRBV12-3/TRBV12-4,TRBJ2-4,many
ASSYKGREQETQY,TRBV7-6,TRBJ2-5,-
ASSLHPGQGADTQY,TRBV5-6,TRBJ2-3,-
AWSVPLRLAGYRYEQY,TRBV30,-,-
ASSLSFPTGGSYKQY,TRBV27,TRBJ2-5,-
SARDRGRRIVSEQY,TRBV20-1,TRBJ2-4,few
ASSQDFLLAGSTDTQY,TRBV14,TRBJ2-3,-
ASSLQPIYGYT,TRBV3-1,TRBJ1-2,few
ASTFGHNEQY,TRBV7-2,-,-
SVETVFGYT,TRBV29-1,TRBJ1-2,-
SVRGTQRAF,TRBV29-1,TRBJ1-1,-